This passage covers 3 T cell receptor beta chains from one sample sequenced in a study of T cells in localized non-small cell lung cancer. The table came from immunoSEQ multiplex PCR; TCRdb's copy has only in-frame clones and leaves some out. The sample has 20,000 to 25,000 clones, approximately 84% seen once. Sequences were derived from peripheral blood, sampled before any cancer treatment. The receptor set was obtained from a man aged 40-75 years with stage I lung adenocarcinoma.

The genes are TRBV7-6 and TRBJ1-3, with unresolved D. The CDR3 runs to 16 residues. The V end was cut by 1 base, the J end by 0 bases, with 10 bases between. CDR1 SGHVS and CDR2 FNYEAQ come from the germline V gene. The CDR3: CASSLGRQYSGNTIYF. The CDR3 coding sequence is TGTGCCAGCAGCTTAGGGCGGCAATACTCTGGAAACACCATATATTTT.

CDR3 region: CASSLSYGAGVTYEQYF. DNA of the CDR3: TGTGCCAGCAGCTTATCGTATGGGGCGGGAGTAACCTACGAGCAGTACTTC. V gene TRBV7-2 combines with J gene TRBJ2-7; 7 bases line up with TRBD2. V was clipped by 2 bases and J by 2 bases; unmatched bases: 12. CDR3 size: 17 residues. CDR1 is SGHTA, CDR2 FQGNSA, per germline.

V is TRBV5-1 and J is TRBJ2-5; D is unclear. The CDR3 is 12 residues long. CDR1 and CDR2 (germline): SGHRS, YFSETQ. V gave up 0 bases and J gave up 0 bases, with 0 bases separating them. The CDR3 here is CASSLDQETQYF. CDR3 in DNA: TGCGCCAGCAGCTTGGACCAAGAGACCCAGTACTTC.